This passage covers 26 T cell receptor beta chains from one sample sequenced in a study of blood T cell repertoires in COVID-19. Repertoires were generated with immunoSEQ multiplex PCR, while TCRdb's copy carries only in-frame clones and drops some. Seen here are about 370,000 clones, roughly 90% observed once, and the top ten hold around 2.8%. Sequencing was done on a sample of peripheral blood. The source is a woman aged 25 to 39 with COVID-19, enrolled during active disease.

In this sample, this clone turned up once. Here the CDR3 reads CASSIFGTGSSGNTIYF. The CDR3 DNA follows: TGTGCCAGTAGTATATTCGGGACAGGTTCCTCTGGAAACACCATATATTTT. The chain joins TRBV19 to TRBJ1-3, with 8 nucleotides matching TRBD1. V was pared by 2 bases and J by 0 bases, with 6 bases of the junction left unmatched. The CDR3 has 17 residues. The germline gives CDR1 LNHDA, CDR2 SQIVND (reference sequence).

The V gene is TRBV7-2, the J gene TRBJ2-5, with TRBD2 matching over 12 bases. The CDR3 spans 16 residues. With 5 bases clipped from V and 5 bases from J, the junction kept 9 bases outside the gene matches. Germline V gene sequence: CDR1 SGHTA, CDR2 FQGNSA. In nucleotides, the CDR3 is TGTGCCAGCAGCCCTGTGCTAGCGGGAGGGGGGGAGACCCAGTACTTC. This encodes CASSPVLAGGGETQYF.

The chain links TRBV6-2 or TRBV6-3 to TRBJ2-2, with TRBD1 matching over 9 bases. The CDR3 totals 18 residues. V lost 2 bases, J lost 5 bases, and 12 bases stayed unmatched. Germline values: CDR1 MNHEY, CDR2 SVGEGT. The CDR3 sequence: CASSYTTRQGVSTGELFF. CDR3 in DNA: TGTGCCAGCAGTTACACCACCCGACAGGGGGTATCGACCGGGGAGCTGTTTTTT.

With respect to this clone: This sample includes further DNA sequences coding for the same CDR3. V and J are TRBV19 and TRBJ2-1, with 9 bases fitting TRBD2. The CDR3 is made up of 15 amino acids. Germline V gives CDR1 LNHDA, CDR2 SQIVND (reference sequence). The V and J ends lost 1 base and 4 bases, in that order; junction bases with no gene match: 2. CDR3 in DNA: TGTGCCAGTAGTATAGGCACTAGCGGGTACAATGAGCAGTTCTTC. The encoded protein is CASSIGTSGYNEQFF.

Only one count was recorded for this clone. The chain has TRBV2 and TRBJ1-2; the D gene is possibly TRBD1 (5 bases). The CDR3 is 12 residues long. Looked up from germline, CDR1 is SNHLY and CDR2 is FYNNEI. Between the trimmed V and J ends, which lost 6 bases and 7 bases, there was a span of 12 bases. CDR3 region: CASSASGPGYTF. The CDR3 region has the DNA TGTGCCAGCAGCGCGTCAGGGCCTGGCTACACCTTC.

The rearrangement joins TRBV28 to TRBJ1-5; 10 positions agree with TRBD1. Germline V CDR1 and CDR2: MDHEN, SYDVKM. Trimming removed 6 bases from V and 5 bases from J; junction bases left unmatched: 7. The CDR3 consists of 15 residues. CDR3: CASSKGQGPDQPQHF. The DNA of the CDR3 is TGTGCCAGCAGCAAGGGACAGGGGCCGGATCAGCCCCAGCATTTT.

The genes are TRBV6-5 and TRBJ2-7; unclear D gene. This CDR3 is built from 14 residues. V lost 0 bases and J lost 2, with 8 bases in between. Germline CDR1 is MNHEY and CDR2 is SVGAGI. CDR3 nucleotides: TGTGCCAGCAGTTACTCTGGGCTTACCTACGAGCAGTACGTC. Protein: CASSYSGLTYEQYV.

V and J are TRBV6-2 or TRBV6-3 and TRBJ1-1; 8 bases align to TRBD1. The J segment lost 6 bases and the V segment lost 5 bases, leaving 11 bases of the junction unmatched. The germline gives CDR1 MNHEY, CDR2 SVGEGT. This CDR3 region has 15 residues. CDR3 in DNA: TGTGCCAGCAGTGCCATCGACAGGGGTGAGGCTGAAGCTTTCTTT. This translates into CASSAIDRGEAEAFF.

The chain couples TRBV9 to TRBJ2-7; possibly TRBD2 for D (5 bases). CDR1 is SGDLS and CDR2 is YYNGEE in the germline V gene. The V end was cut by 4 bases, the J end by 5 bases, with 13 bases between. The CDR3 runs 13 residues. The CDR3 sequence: CASSPDPGNEQYF. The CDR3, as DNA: TGTGCCAGCAGCCCCGACCCGGGGAACGAGCAGTACTTC.

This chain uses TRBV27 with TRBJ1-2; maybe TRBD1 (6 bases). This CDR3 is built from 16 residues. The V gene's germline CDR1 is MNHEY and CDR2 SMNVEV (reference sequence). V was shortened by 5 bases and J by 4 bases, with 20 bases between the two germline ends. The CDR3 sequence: CASSVFGSGGAYGYTF. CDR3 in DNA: TGTGCCAGCAGTGTATTTGGGTCCGGGGGGGCCTATGGCTACACCTTC.

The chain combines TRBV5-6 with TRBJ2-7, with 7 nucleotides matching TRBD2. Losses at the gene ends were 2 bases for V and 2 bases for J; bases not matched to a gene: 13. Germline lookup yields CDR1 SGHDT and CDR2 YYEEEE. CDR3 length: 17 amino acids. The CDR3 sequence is CASSFGLSGTTTYEQYV. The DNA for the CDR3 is TGTGCCAGCAGCTTCGGTCTCTCGGGGACTACCACCTACGAGCAGTACGTC.

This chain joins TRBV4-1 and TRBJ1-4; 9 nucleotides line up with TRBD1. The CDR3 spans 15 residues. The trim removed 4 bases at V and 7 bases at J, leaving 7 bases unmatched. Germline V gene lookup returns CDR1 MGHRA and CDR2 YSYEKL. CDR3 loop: CASSPSTGGLEKLFF. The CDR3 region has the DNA TGCGCCAGCAGCCCAAGTACAGGGGGCCTTGAAAAACTGTTTTTT.

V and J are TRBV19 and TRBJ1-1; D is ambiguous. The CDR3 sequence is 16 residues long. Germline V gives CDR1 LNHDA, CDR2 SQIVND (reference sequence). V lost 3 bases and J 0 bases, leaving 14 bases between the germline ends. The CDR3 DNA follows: TGTGCCAGTAGTATGGGCAGCTATTCTATGAACACTGAAGCTTTCTTT. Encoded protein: CASSMGSYSMNTEAFF.

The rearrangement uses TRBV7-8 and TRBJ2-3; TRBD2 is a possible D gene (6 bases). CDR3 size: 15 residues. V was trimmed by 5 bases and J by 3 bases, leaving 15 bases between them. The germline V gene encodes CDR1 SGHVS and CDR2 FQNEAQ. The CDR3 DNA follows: TGTGCCAGCAGCCCTACTAGCTTGGGGACAGATACGCAGTATTTT. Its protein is CASSPTSLGTDTQYF.

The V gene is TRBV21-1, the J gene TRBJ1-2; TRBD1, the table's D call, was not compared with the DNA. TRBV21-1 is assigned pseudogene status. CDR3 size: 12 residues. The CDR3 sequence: CASPGGDYGYTF. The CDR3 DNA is TGTGCCAGTCCTGGGGGCGACTATGGCTACACCTTC.

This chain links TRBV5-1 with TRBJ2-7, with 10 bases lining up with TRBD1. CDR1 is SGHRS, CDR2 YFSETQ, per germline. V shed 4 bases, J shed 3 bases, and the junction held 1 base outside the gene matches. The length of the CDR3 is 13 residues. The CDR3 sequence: CASSRDRGYEQYF. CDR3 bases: TGCGCCAGCAGCCGGGACAGGGGCTACGAGCAGTACTTC.

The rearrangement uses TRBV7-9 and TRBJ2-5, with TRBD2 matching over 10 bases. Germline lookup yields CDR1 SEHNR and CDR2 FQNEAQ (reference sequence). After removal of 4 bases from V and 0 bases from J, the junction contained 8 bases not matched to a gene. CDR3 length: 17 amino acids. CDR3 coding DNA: TGTGCCAGCAGCTCCTTAGGTAGCGGGAGGTACCAAGAGACCCAGTACTTC. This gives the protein CASSSLGSGRYQETQYF.

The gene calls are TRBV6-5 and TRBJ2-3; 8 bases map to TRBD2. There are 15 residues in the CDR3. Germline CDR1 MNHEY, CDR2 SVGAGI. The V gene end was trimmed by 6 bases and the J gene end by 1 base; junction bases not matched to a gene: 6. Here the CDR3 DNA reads TGTGCCAGCAGAATGACTAGCGAGGGCACAGATACGCAGTATTTT. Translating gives CASRMTSEGTDTQYF.

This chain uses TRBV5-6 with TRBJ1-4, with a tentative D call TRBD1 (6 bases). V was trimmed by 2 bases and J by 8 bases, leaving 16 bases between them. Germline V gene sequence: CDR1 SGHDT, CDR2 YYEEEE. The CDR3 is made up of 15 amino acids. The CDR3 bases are TGTGCCAGCAGCTTTTTATCTGGGGGCCAGGAAAAACTGTTTTTT. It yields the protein CASSFLSGGQEKLFF.

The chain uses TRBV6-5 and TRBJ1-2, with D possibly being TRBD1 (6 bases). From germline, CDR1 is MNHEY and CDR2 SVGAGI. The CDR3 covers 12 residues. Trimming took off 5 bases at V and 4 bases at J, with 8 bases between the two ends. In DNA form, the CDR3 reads TGTGCCAGCAGTAAACAGGGCTATGGCTACACCTTC. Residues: CASSKQGYGYTF.

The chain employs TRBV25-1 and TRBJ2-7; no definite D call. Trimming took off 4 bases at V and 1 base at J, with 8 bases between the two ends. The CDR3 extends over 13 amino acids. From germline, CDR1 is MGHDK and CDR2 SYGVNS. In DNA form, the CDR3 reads TGTGCCAGCAGTGTTAGTGGTTCCTACGAGCAGTACGTC. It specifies CASSVSGSYEQYV.

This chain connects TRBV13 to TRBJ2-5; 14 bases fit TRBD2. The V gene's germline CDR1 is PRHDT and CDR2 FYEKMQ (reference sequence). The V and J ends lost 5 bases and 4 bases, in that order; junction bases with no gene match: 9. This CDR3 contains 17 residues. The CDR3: CASSLTTSGGARETQYF. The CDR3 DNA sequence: TGTGCCAGCAGCCTAACGACTAGCGGGGGGGCTCGAGAGACCCAGTACTTC.

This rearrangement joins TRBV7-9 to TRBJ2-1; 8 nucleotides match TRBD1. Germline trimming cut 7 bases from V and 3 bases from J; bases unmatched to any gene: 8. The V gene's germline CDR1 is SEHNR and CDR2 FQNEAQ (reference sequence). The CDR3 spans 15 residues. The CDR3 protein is CASTPPGQVYNEQFF. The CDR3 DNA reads TGTGCCAGCACCCCACCGGGACAGGTCTACAATGAGCAGTTCTTC.

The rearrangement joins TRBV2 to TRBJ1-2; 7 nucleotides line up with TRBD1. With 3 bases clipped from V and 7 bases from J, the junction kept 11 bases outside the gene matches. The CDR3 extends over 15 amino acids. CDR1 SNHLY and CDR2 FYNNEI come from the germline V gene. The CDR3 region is CASSDRDSRVVGYTF. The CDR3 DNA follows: TGTGCCAGCAGTGACCGGGACAGCAGGGTTGTTGGCTACACCTTC.

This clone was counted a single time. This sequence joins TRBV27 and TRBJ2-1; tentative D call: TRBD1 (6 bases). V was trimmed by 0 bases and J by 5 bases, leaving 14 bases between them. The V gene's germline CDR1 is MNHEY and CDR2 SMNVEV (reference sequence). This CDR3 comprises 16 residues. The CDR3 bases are TGTGCCAGCAGTTTATCCACAGGGTCCATCCACAATGAGCAGTTCTTC. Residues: CASSLSTGSIHNEQFF.

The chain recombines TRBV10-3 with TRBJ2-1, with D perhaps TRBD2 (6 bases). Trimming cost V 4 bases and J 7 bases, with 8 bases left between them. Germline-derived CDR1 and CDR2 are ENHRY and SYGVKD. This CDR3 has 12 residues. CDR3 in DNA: TGTGCCATCAGTGGGGACTTTAATGAGCAGTTCTTC. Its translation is CAISGDFNEQFF.